This TCR beta chain is from a study of T cells in Graves' hyperthyroidism and ophthalmopathy. The CDR3 regions of TCR beta were amplified from RNA transcripts. With the HTBI primer set, the TCR CDR3 went through a first round of RT-PCR. Each CDR3 protein is one row after TCRdb ran MiXCR on the multiplex PCR reads. The repertoire includes hundreds of thousands of distinct CDR3 sequences, roughly 14% of them detected once, and less than 15% sits in the top ten. Inclusion characteristics of ophthalmopathy patients comprised a Clinical Activity Score of at least 3, a NOSPECS grade of at least 4, and duration under 3 months. The CDR3 covers 12 residues. The V gene's germline CDR1 is MDHEN and CDR2 SYDVKM. This clonotype was seen at least ten times. One end of the junction varies from germline; a read error may be responsible.

The sequenced material came from blood. This chain uses TRBV28 with TRBJ1-1; unclear D gene. This clonotype was obtained from a young man with Graves' ophthalmopathy. The CDR3 nucleotides are TGTGCCAGCAGTTTGGTGAACAGTGAAGCTTTCTTT. Amino acid sequence: CASSLVNSEAFF.